This T cell receptor (beta chain) was retrieved from a study of blood T cell repertoires in COVID-19. TCRdb's copy holds only in-frame clones and misses some; the assay was immunoSEQ multiplex PCR. Of about 150,000 clones in the sample, about 81% were seen once. The CDR3 length is 14 residues. V dropped 5 bases and J dropped 5; count of bases not matched to a gene: 7. CDR1 and CDR2 from the germline V gene are SGHTA and FQGTGA. The chain joins TRBV7-3 to TRBJ2-5, with 8 bases that match TRBD2. What was sequenced was PBMCs or T cells enriched from blood (not recorded which). This receptor was identified in a man aged 50 to 59 who had recovered from COVID-19. CDR3 region: CASSRSGARETQYF. DNA for the CDR3: TGTGCCAGCAGCCGTAGCGGGGCTCGGGAGACCCAGTACTTC. The full variable domain, rest sourced from reference TRBV7-3 and TRBJ2-5, is GAGVSQTPSNKVTEKGKYVELRCDPISGHTALYWYRQSLGQGPEFLIYFQGTGAADDSGLPNDRFFAVRPEGSVSTLKIQRTERGDSAVYLCASSRSGARETQYFGPGTRLLVL.